Here is one T cell receptor beta chain with its context. The data derive from a study of blood T cell repertoires in COVID-19. Overall study: Acute and convalescent COVID-19 samples came from the United States, Italy and Spain. Nucleic acid was either cDNA or gDNA, and it came from T cells, B-cell-depleted T cells, or PBMCs.

Trimming cost V 5 bases and J 4 bases, with 9 bases left between them. Germline-derived CDR1 and CDR2 are SGHAT and FQDESV (reference sequence). CDR3 length: 12 residues. Original handling: Scientists estimated how many nucleated cells there were by amplifying reference gene primers. Repertoires were generated with immunoSEQ multiplex PCR, while TCRdb's copy carries only in-frame clones and drops some. V and J calls and clone size are copied from that table; D and trimming were computed from the DNA. The data show 30,000 to 40,000 clones, about 82% seen once. The receptor comes from an older man with active or convalescent COVID-19. The sample taken for sequencing was peripheral blood. This chain links TRBV11-1 with TRBJ2-7; TRBD1 might be the D (6 bases). In DNA, the CDR3 is TGTGCCAGCAGCGAAGGACAGTACGAGCAGTACTTC. Amino acids: CASSEGQYEQYF.